These 24 T cell receptor beta chains originate from one sample sequenced in a study of cytomegalovirus exposure and HLA in healthy donors. Researchers ran the PCR with 60 Vbeta and 13 Jbeta primers. Sequencing was performed with immunoSEQ multiplex PCR; in TCRdb, only in-frame clones are kept and a portion is missing. The sample has more than 110,000 clones; about 75% are singletons. Specimen: PBMCs. Receptors originate from a woman in her thirties in good health and CMV-seronegative.

V usage is TRBV6-6 and J usage is TRBJ2-7; 10 bases agree with TRBD2. The germline V gene has CDR1 MNHNY and CDR2 SVGAGI (reference sequence). There are 15 residues in the CDR3. J lost 10 bases, V lost 0 bases, and 9 bases had no gene match. The CDR3 here is CASSYSGTSARPQYF. The DNA of the CDR3 is TGTGCCAGCAGTTACTCGGGGACTAGCGCCCGACCTCAGTACTTC.

This clone has just a few counts. The chain recombines TRBV6-6 with TRBJ2-1, with 10 bases that match TRBD2. The CDR3 length is 15 residues. Germline V lookup: CDR1 MNHNY, CDR2 SVGAGI (reference sequence). The trim removed 7 bases at V and 0 bases at J, leaving 3 bases unmatched. This CDR3 is CASKGLANSYNEQFF. The CDR3 DNA sequence: TGTGCCAGCAAGGGACTAGCGAACTCCTACAATGAGCAGTTCTTC.

The gene calls are TRBV2 and TRBJ1-1; weak D call: TRBD1 (6 bases). There are 14 residues in the CDR3. CDR1 and CDR2 from the germline V gene are SNHLY and FYNNEI. Deletions cut 10 bases from V and 4 bases from J, with 19 bases between. The CDR3, as DNA: TGTGCCACCCAAGGACTTGACAGGTCCACTGAAGCTTTCTTT. As protein: CATQGLDRSTEAFF.

This clone was observed a few times. The gene calls are TRBV6-1 and TRBJ1-6, with D uncertain. Deletions cut 4 bases from V and 2 bases from J, with 6 bases between. There are 14 residues in the CDR3. Germline values: CDR1 MNHNS, CDR2 SASEGT. The CDR3 sequence is CASSVDTYNSPLHF. CDR3 sequence (DNA): TGTGCCAGCAGTGTAGACACCTATAATTCACCCCTCCACTTT.

This clone was counted only a few times. The rearrangement links TRBV28 to TRBJ1-1, with D maybe TRBD1 (6 bases). This CDR3 has 16 amino acids. Trimming cost V 5 bases and J 4 bases, with 20 bases left between them. The germline gives CDR1 MDHEN, CDR2 SYDVKM. CDR3 sequence: CASSPIKARGSTEAFF. In DNA, the CDR3 is TGTGCCAGCAGTCCGATAAAAGCGAGGGGGTCCACTGAAGCTTTCTTT.

This sequence joins TRBV29-1 and TRBJ1-2, with no clear D. In germline, CDR1 is SQVTM, CDR2 ANQGSEA. Trimming took off 4 bases at V and 3 bases at J, with 12 bases between the two ends. The length of the CDR3 is 13 residues. CDR3 sequence (DNA): TGCAGCGTTGTTCGCACAGACGACTATGGCTACACCTTC. Translation: CSVVRTDDYGYTF.

The chain is built from TRBV6-1 and TRBJ2-7; 7 nucleotides align to TRBD1. Germline CDR1 reads MNHNS; CDR2 reads SASEGT. The CDR3 spans 15 residues. Trimming at V came to 2 bases and at J to 4 bases, leaving 8 bases not matched to a gene. Written as DNA, the CDR3 is TGTGCCAGCAGTGAATTACCGGGACAGAGTTACGAGCAGTACTTC. Protein sequence: CASSELPGQSYEQYF.

V usage is TRBV11-2 and J usage is TRBJ2-3; 8 bases are shared with TRBD2. Trimming cost V 0 bases and J 1 base; bases outside gene matches: 6. CDR3 size: 17 residues. Germline assignment: CDR1 SGHAT and CDR2 FQNNGV. The DNA for the CDR3 is TGTGCCAGCAGCTTAGATCGATGGCGGGGGGGCACAGATACGCAGTATTTT. Translation gives CASSLDRWRGGTDTQYF.

The chain links TRBV28 to TRBJ1-2; 10 bases agree with TRBD1. J lost 8 bases, V lost 5 bases, and 8 bases had no gene match. CDR3 length: 14 residues. Germline V gene sequence: CDR1 MDHEN, CDR2 SYDVKM. CDR3 loop: CASSISGTGVGYTF. CDR3 sequence (DNA): TGTGCCAGCAGTATCTCCGGGACAGGGGTCGGCTACACCTTC.

This clone was seen more than once but under ten times. The rearrangement uses TRBV5-4 and TRBJ2-1, with D possibly being TRBD1 (6 bases). The V gene lost 3 bases and the J gene lost 5 bases, with 15 bases spanning the gap. CDR1 and CDR2 from the germline V gene are SGHNT and YYREEE (reference sequence). The CDR3 length is 15 residues. Here the CDR3 reads CASSSKQGLDNEQFF. CDR3 nucleotide sequence: TGTGCCAGCAGCTCGAAACAGGGTTTGGACAATGAGCAGTTCTTC.

The chain carries TRBV4-1 and TRBJ2-5, with TRBD2 matching over 9 bases. V dropped 4 bases and J dropped 1; count of bases not matched to a gene: 4. The germline CDR1 and CDR2 sequences are MGHRA and YSYEKL. This CDR3 has 15 residues. Here the CDR3 DNA reads TGCGCCAGCAGCCCTCCGACTAGCGGCCAAGAGACCCAGTACTTC. Protein sequence: CASSPPTSGQETQYF.

The rearrangement joins TRBV5-1 to TRBJ2-1; 7 bases are a match to TRBD1. CDR3 size: 14 residues. Germline CDR1 SGHRS, CDR2 YFSETQ. After removal of 4 bases from V and 5 bases from J, the junction contained 6 bases not matched to a gene. CDR3 amino acids: CASSQDRTHNEQFF. DNA of the CDR3: TGCGCCAGCAGCCAGGACAGGACACACAATGAGCAGTTCTTC.

J is TRBJ1-2 and V is TRBV7-2, with D perhaps matching TRBD1 (6 bases). Between the trimmed V and J ends, which lost 3 bases and 7 bases, there was a span of 24 bases. Germline V gene data show CDR1 as SGHTA and CDR2 as FQGNSA. This CDR3 is built from 17 residues. The CDR3 sequence: CASSFSPQGRVLSGYTF. The CDR3 nucleotides are TGTGCCAGCAGCTTTTCGCCCCAGGGGCGCGTCCTCTCTGGCTACACCTTC.

The gene calls are TRBV7-8 and TRBJ2-2; 7 bases match TRBD2. CDR1 SGHVS and CDR2 FQNEAQ come from the germline V gene. J was trimmed by 4 bases and V by 3 bases; bases with no gene match: 8. CDR3 length: 16 amino acids. The CDR3 nucleotides read TGTGCCAGCAGCTTTCCCGGGACTATATCCACCGGGGAGCTGTTTTTT. Its protein is CASSFPGTISTGELFF.

This clone came up a few times. J is TRBJ1-2 and V is TRBV27, with TRBD1 matching over 9 bases. In germline, CDR1 is MNHEY, CDR2 SMNVEV (reference sequence). With V trimmed by 6 bases and J by 7 bases, 9 bases remained unmatched. The CDR3 extends over 14 amino acids. For the CDR3, the DNA is TGTGCCAGCAGGGGGCCCGGGACAGGGACTGGCTACACCTTC. Its protein product is CASRGPGTGTGYTF.

This clone was picked up a small number of times. CDR3 nucleotide sequence: TGTGCAAGTCGCTTAGCGGGACGACAGGTTTCCGGGGAGCTGTTTTTT. Translation gives CASRLAGRQVSGELFF. The chain links TRBV12-2 to TRBJ2-2; the D segment call TRBD1 is taken from the table without a DNA check. TRBV12-2 corresponds to a pseudogene. This CDR3 has 16 residues.

The J gene is TRBJ1-1, the V gene TRBV6-6; the match to TRBD1 covers 7 bases. The V gene's germline CDR1 is MNHNY and CDR2 SVGAGI (reference sequence). Trimming at V came to 6 bases and at J to 7 bases, leaving 5 bases not matched to a gene. The CDR3 runs 12 residues. CDR3 protein: CASRGGQNEAFF. Written as DNA, the CDR3 is TGTGCCAGCAGAGGGGGACAGAATGAAGCTTTCTTT.

The V and J genes are TRBV2 and TRBJ2-7; TRBD1 might be the D (7 bases). V was trimmed by 7 bases and J by 11 bases, leaving 18 bases between them. Germline V lookup: CDR1 SNHLY, CDR2 FYNNEI. The CDR3 has 12 residues. CDR3 sequence: CASTQYGRGEYF. CDR3 bases: TGTGCCAGCACGCAATATGGCAGGGGGGAGTACTTC.

This chain links TRBV29-1 with TRBJ1-5; D is ambiguous. The CDR3 covers 12 residues. With 4 bases removed from V and 3 bases from J, the gap between germline ends came to 7 bases. Germline V gene data show CDR1 as SQVTM and CDR2 as ANQGSEA. In DNA form, the CDR3 reads TGCAGCGTTGGAGGCTACAATCAGCCCCAGCATTTT. Encoded protein: CSVGGYNQPQHF.

The genes are TRBV5-1 and TRBJ1-1; TRBD1 agrees at 7 bases. The CDR3 length is 16 residues. Germline V lookup: CDR1 SGHRS, CDR2 YFSETQ. After removal of 5 bases from V and 0 bases from J, the junction contained 10 bases not matched to a gene. The CDR3 DNA sequence: TGCGCCAGCAGTAGGGGGCCCGTTGGGTTGAACACTGAAGCTTTCTTT. Its protein is CASSRGPVGLNTEAFF.

The chain carries TRBV5-1 and TRBJ2-1; tentative D call: TRBD1 (6 bases). Trimming took off 0 bases at V and 8 bases at J, with 12 bases between the two ends. This CDR3 has 14 amino acids. Germline-derived CDR1 and CDR2 are SGHRS and YFSETQ. In DNA, the CDR3 is TGCGCCAGCAGCTTGGGACAGGTTACGGATGAGCAGTTCTTC. This codes for CASSLGQVTDEQFF.

The V gene is TRBV9, the J gene TRBJ1-3; tentative D call: TRBD1 (5 bases). CDR1 and CDR2 from the germline V gene are SGDLS and YYNGEE. Trimming removed 4 bases at V and 2 bases at J, with 19 bases between. The CDR3 is made up of 17 amino acids. The CDR3 bases are TGTGCCAGCAGCCCCCCCCTGGGTAGGGGTACTGGAAACACCATATATTTT. Translation: CASSPPLGRGTGNTIYF.

J is TRBJ2-7 and V is TRBV10-2, with 14 nucleotides matching TRBD2. With V trimmed by 0 bases and J by 6 bases, 10 bases remained unmatched. Germline CDR1 WSHSY, CDR2 SAAADI. The CDR3 sequence is 18 residues long. The CDR3 coding sequence is TGCGCCAGCAGTGAGTCGAGTCGGACTAGCGGGAGGTTGAGCGAGCAGTACTTC. Protein sequence: CASSESSRTSGRLSEQYF.

In its sample, this clone was seen a few times. The CDR3 bases are TGTGCCAGCACCCGGGACAGGGAGAACACTGAAGCTTTCTTT. This encodes CASTRDRENTEAFF. This sequence joins TRBV6-1 and TRBJ1-1; TRBD1 matches 9 bases. Per the germline V gene, CDR1 is MNHNS and CDR2 is SASEGT. The CDR3 length is 14 residues. V shed 7 bases, J shed 1 base, and the junction held 4 bases outside the gene matches.